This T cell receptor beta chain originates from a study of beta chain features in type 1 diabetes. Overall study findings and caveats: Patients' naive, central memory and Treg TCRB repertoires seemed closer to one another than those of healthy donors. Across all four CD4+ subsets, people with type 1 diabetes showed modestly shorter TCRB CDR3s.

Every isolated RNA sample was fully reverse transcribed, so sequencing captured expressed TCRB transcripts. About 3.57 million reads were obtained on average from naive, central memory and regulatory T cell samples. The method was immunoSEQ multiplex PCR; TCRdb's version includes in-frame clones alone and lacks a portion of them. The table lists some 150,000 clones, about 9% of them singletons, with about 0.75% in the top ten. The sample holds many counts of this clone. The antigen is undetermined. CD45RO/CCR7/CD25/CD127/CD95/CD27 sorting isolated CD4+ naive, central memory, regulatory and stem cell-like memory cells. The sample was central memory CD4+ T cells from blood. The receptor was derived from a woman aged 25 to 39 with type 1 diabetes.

The CDR3 loop is CASSVGVSYNEQFF. The CDR3 bases are TGTGCCAGCAGCGTAGGTGTTTCATACAATGAGCAGTTCTTC. This chain joins TRBV9 and TRBJ2-1; D is ambiguous. In germline, CDR1 is SGDLS, CDR2 YYNGEE. V was pared by 0 bases and J by 4 bases, with 8 bases between. The length of the CDR3 is 14 residues.